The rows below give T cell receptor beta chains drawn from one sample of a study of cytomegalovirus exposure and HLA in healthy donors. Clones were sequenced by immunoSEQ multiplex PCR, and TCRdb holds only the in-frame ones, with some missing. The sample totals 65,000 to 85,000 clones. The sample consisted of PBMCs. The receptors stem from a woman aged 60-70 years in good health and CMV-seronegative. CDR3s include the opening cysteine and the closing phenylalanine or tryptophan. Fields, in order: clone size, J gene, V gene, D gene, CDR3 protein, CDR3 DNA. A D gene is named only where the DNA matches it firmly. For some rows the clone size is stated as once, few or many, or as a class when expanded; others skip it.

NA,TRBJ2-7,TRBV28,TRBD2,CASSLSTSGRSVTYEQYF,TGTGCCAGCAGTTTATCGACTAGCGGGAGGTCAGTTACCTACGAGCAGTACTTC
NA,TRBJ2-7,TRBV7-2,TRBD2,CASSLVGLAFYEQYF,TGTGCCAGCAGCTTAGTGGGACTAGCCTTCTACGAGCAGTACTTC
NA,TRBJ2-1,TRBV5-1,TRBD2,CASSLGIGGRTHEQFF,TGCGCCAGCAGCTTGGGGATAGGCGGGAGGACCCATGAGCAGTTCTTC
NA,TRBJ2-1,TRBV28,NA,CASSYQVNEQFF,TGTGCCAGCAGTTACCAGGTGAATGAGCAGTTCTTC
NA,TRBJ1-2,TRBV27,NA,CASSDRTITSYGYTF,TGTGCCAGCAGTGACCGGACAATTACCAGCTATGGCTACACCTTC
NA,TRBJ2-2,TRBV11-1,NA,CASSPRWIARDGTGGLFF,TGTGCCAGCAGCCCCCGATGGATCGCCCGAGATGGCACCGGGGGGCTGTTTTTT
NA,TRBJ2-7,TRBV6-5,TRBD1,CASRIIGQGNYEQYF,TGTGCCAGCAGGATCATAGGACAGGGCAACTACGAGCAGTACTTC
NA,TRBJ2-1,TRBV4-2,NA,CASSQVDEQFF,TGTGCCAGCAGCCAAGTCGATGAGCAGTTCTTC
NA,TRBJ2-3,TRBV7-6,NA,CASSLRPGAQSTDTQYF,TGTGCCAGCAGCTTACGCCCAGGGGCCCAAAGCACAGATACGCAGTATTTT
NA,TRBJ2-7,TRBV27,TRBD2,CASSLWGGYEQYF,TGTGCCAGCAGTTTATGGGGGGGATACGAGCAGTACTTC
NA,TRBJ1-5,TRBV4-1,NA,CASSQGPGQPQHF,TGCGCCAGCAGCCAAGGTCCCGGGCAGCCCCAGCATTTT
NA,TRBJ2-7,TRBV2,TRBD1,CASRRDRGLAEQYF,TGTGCCAGCAGGAGGGACAGGGGGCTGGCCGAGCAGTACTTC
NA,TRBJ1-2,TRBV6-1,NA,CASSELRSSYGYTF,TGTGCCAGCAGTGAGCTTAGGAGCTCCTATGGCTACACCTTC
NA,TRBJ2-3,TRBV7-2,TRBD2,CASSPSRGRALGDTQYF,TGTGCCAGCAGCCCCAGCAGAGGGAGGGCCTTGGGAGATACGCAGTATTTT
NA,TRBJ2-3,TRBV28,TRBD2,CASSLAAGAVDTQYF,TGTGCCAGCAGTTTAGCAGCGGGAGCGGTAGATACGCAGTATTTT
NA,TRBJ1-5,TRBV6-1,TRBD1,CASMGQGDQPQHF,TGTGCCAGCATGGGACAGGGGGATCAGCCCCAGCATTTT
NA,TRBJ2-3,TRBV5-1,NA,CASSLDGRGGSTDTQYF,TGCGCCAGCAGCTTGGATGGGCGTGGAGGGAGCACAGATACGCAGTATTTT
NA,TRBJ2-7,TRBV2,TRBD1,CASSLPGQGIEQYF,TGTGCCAGCAGTCTACCGGGACAGGGGATCGAGCAGTACTTC
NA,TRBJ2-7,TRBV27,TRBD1,CASSLTGPIYEQYF,TGTGCCAGCAGTTTGACAGGGCCAATTTACGAGCAGTACTTC
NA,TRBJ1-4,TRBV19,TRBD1,CASSPFRGNNEKLFF,TGTGCCAGTAGCCCCTTCAGGGGGAATAATGAAAAACTGTTTTTT
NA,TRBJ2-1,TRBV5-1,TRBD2,CASSFATSGEQFF,TGCGCCAGCAGCTTTGCGACTAGCGGCGAGCAGTTCTTC
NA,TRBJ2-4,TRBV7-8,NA,CASSLSPYTSPPGGAKNIQYF,TGTGCCAGCAGCTTATCCCCGTATACTAGCCCGCCCGGCGGAGCCAAAAACATTCAGTACTTC
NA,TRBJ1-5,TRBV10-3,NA,CAISQVNQPQHF,TGTGCCATCAGTCAGGTCAATCAGCCCCAGCATTTT
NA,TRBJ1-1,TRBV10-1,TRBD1,CASREGQGTEAFF,TGCGCCAGCAGGGAAGGACAGGGGACTGAAGCTTTCTTT
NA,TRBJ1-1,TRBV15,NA,CATSREAQYGAFF,TGTGCCACCAGCAGAGAGGCCCAATACGGGGCTTTCTTT
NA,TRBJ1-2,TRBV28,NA,CASSLYSQADYGYTF,TGTGCCAGCAGTCTCTATTCCCAGGCAGACTATGGCTACACCTTC
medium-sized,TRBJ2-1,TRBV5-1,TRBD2,CASSSNPGLAGAYNEQFF,TGCGCCAGCAGCTCAAATCCGGGACTAGCGGGAGCCTACAATGAGCAGTTCTTC
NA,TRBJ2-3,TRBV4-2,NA,CASSQTGDSLGTDTQYF,TGTGCCAGCAGCCAAACAGGGGACTCCCTCGGCACAGATACGCAGTATTTT
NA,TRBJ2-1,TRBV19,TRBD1,CASSNPGQPLYNEQFF,TGTGCCAGTAGTAACCCGGGACAGCCTCTCTACAATGAGCAGTTCTTC
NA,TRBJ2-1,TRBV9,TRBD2,CASSPAGLAYEQFF,TGTGCCAGCAGCCCAGCGGGGCTGGCATATGAGCAGTTCTTC